This TCR beta chain stems from a study of blood T cell repertoires in COVID-19. A Seattle source enrolled patients during active infection and followed them longitudinally. In the study's own analysis: For nucleated cells, counts were estimated from reference gene primer amplification. Measured with immunoSEQ multiplex PCR; TCRdb has only the in-frame clones, and not every one. V and J calls plus clone size are reproduced from that table; the DNA served to infer D and trimming. The data contain 150,000 to 200,000 clones, roughly four fifths of them seen just once; the ten biggest clones take up more than 7.5%. Specimen: peripheral blood. This clonotype originated in a woman between 65 and 79 years old with COVID-19, enrolled during active disease.

CDR3 sequence: CASSSTGGVRNEKLFF. In nucleotides, the CDR3 is TGTGCCAGCAGTTCAACAGGTGGGGTTAGAAATGAAAAACTGTTTTTT. The rearrangement uses TRBV28 and TRBJ1-4, with D perhaps matching TRBD1 (5 bases). Germline-derived CDR1 and CDR2 are MDHEN and SYDVKM. Trimming stripped 4 bases from V and 5 bases from J, with 17 bases between. This CDR3 comprises 16 residues.